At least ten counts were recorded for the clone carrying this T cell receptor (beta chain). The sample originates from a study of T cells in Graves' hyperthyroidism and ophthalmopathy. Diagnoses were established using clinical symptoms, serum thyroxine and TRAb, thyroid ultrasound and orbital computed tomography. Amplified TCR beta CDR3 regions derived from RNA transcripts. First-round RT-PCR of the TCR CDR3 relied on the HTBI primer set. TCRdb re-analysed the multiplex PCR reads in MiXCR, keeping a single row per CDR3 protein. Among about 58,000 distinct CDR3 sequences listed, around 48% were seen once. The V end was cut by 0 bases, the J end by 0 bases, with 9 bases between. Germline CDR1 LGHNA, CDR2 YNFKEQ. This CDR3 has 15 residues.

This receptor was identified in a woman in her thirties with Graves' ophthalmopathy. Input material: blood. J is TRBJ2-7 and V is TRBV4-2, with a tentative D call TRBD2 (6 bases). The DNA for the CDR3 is TGTGCCAGCAGCCAAGATGATAGCGGCTCCTACGAGCAGTACTTC. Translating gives CASSQDDSGSYEQYF.